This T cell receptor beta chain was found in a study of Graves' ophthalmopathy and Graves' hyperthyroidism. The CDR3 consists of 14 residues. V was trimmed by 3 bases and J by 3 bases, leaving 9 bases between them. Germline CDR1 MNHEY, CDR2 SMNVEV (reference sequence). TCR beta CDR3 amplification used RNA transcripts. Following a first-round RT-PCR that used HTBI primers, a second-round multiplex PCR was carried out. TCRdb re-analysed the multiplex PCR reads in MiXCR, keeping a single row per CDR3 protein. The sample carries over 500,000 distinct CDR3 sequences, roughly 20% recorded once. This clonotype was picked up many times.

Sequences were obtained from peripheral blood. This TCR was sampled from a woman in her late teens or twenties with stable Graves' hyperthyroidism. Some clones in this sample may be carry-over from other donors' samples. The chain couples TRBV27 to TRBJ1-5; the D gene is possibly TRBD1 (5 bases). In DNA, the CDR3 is TGTGCCAGCAGTTTGGCCAGGGACAATCAGCCCCAGCATTTT. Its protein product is CASSLARDNQPQHF.